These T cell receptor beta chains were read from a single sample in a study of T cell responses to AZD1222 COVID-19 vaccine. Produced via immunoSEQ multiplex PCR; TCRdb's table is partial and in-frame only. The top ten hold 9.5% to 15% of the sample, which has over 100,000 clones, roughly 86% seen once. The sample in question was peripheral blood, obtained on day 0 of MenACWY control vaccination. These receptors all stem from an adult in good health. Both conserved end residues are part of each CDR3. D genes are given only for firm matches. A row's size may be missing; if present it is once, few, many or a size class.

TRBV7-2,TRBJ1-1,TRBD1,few,CASSLGQGAFEAFF,TGTGCCAGCAGCTTAGGGCAGGGGGCCTTTGAAGCTTTCTTT
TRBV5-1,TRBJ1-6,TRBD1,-,CASSLGQGPNSPLHF,TGCGCCAGCAGCTTGGGACAGGGACCCAATTCACCCCTCCACTTT
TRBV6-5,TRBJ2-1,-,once,CASLQGYNEQFF,TGTGCCAGCCTCCAGGGGTACAATGAGCAGTTCTTC
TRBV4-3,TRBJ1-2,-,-,CASSQEVAGDPDFYGYTF,TGCGCCAGCAGCCAAGAGGTGGCAGGGGATCCGGACTTCTATGGCTACACCTTC
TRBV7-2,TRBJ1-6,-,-,CASSLSIWGSESPLHF,TGTGCCAGCAGCTTATCAATCTGGGGGTCGGAATCACCCCTCCACTTT
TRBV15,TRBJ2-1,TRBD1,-,CATSRGTGDNEQFF,TGTGCCACCAGCAGGGGGACAGGGGACAATGAGCAGTTCTTC
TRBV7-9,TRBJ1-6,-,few,CASSLVVNSPLHF,TGTGCCAGCAGCTTAGTTGTTAATTCACCCCTCCACTTT
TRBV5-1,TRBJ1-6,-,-,CASSLGYQSGNSPLHF,TGCGCCAGCAGCTTGGGATACCAATCGGGCAATTCACCCCTCCACTTT
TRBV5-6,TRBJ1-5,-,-,CASSLEGNGYQPQHF,TGTGCCAGCAGCTTGGAGGGGAATGGGTATCAGCCCCAGCATTTT
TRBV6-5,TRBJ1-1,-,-,CASSYSGSLNTEAFF,TGTGCCAGCAGTTACTCTGGCAGCCTTAACACTGAAGCTTTCTTT
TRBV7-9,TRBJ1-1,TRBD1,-,CASSKQGDTEAFF,TGTGCCAGCAGCAAACAGGGGGACACTGAAGCTTTCTTT
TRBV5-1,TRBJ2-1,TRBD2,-,CASSLLTERGGSYNEQFF,TGCGCCAGCAGCTTGTTAACGGAGCGGGGGGGATCCTACAATGAGCAGTTCTTC
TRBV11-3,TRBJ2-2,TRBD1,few,CASSRNLGTGGTGELFF,TGTGCCAGCAGCCGAAACCTAGGGACAGGGGGCACCGGGGAGCTGTTTTTT
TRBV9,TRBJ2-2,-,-,CASSVDVIQGGGELFF,TGTGCCAGCAGCGTCGACGTAATACAGGGCGGCGGGGAGCTGTTTTTT
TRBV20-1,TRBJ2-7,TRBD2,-,CSASSGGSPSYEQYF,TGCAGTGCTAGTTCGGGCGGGAGCCCCTCCTACGAGCAGTACTTC
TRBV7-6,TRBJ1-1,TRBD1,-,CASSLEETGGWTEAFF,TGTGCCAGCAGCTTAGAGGAGACAGGGGGCTGGACTGAAGCTTTCTTT
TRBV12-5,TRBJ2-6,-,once,CASGYADSGANVLTF,TGTGCTAGTGGTTACGCAGACTCTGGGGCCAACGTCCTGACTTTC
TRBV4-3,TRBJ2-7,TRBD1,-,CASSQEVRTGAYEQYF,TGCGCCAGCAGCCAAGAGGTGAGGACAGGGGCCTACGAGCAGTACTTC
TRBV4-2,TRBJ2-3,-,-,CASSPHNLGTDTQYF,TGTGCCAGCAGCCCTCACAACCTGGGGACAGATACGCAGTATTTT
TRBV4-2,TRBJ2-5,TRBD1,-,CASSQTGTEQETQYF,TGTGCCAGCAGCCAGACCGGGACAGAGCAAGAGACCCAGTACTTC
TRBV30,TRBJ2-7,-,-,CAWSTRSYEQYF,TGTGCCTGGAGTACAAGATCCTACGAGCAGTACTTC
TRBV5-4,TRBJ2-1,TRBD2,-,CASSPGGAYNEQFF,TGTGCCAGCAGCCCGGGAGGTGCTTATAATGAGCAGTTCTTC
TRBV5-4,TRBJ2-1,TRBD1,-,CASSKGQGNEQFF,TGTGCCAGCAGCAAAGGACAGGGAAATGAGCAGTTCTTC
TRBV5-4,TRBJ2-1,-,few,CASNPSDSYNEQFF,TGTGCCAGCAACCCTAGCGACTCCTACAATGAGCAGTTCTTC
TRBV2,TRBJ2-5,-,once,CASSPLRLGETQYF,TGTGCCAGCAGTCCCTTGAGACTAGGAGAGACCCAGTACTTC
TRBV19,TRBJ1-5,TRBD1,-,CASIRGGQDPNQPQHF,TGTGCCAGTATTAGAGGGGGACAGGACCCCAATCAGCCCCAGCATTTT
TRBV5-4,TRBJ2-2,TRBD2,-,CASSFGTTTGELFF,TGTGCCAGCAGCTTCGGGACTACAACCGGGGAGCTGTTTTTT
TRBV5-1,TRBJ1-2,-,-,CASSLTAGRGPYGYTF,TGCGCCAGCAGCTTGACCGCAGGACGGGGACCTTATGGCTACACCTTC
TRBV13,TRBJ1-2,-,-,CASSLLRANYGYTF,TGTGCCAGCAGCTTACTTCGGGCAAACTATGGCTACACCTTC
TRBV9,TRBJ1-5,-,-,CASSVGGGSASNQPQHF,TGTGCCAGCAGCGTAGGCGGGGGGTCGGCAAGCAATCAGCCCCAGCATTTT
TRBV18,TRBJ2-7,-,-,CASSPVTNSYEQYF,TGTGCCAGCTCACCGGTGACAAACTCCTACGAGCAGTACTTC
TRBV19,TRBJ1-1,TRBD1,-,CASRLRRTGVNEAFF,TGTGCCAGTAGACTTAGAAGGACAGGGGTAAATGAAGCTTTCTTT
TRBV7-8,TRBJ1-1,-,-,CASTQVRGLNTEAFF,TGTGCCAGCACCCAGGTACGGGGGTTGAACACTGAAGCTTTCTTT
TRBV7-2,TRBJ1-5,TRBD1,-,CASSLEGTGNQPQHF,TGTGCCAGCAGCTTAGAGGGGACAGGCAATCAGCCCCAGCATTTT
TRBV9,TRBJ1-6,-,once,CASSERPAGSSYNSPLHF,TGTGCCAGCAGCGAGAGACCTGCGGGGAGCTCCTATAATTCACCCCTCCACTTT
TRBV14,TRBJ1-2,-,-,CASSPGGSLLLANYGYTF,TGTGCCAGCAGCCCGGGCGGTTCACTCCTGTTAGCTAACTATGGCTACACCTTC
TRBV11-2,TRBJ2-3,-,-,CASSSIVQGGGQYF,TGTGCCAGCAGCTCAATAGTCCAAGGGGGTGGGCAGTATTTT
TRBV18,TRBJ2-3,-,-,CASSPRGTARRDTQYF,TGTGCCAGCTCACCACGGGGGACGGCAAGAAGAGATACGCAGTATTTT
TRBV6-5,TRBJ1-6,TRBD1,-,CASSEDRLGSPLHF,TGTGCCAGCAGCGAGGACAGGTTGGGTTCACCCCTCCACTTT
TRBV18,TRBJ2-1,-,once,CASSPAGQSSYNEQFF,TGTGCCAGCTCACCAGCCGGGCAGAGCTCCTACAATGAGCAGTTCTTC
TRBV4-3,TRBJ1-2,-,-,CASSHRVQGNCTF,TGCGCCAGCAGCCACCGGGTACAGGGTAACTGCACCTTC
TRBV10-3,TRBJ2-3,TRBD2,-,CAISKSGTSGGADTQYF,TGTGCCATCAGCAAGTCCGGGACTAGCGGGGGTGCAGATACGCAGTATTTT
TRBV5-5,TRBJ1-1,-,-,CASSLYTNTEAFF,TGTGCCAGCAGCCTTTACACCAACACTGAAGCTTTCTTT
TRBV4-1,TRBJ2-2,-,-,CASSLTPKVSTGELFF,TGCGCCAGCAGCCTAACTCCGAAGGTGAGCACCGGGGAGCTGTTTTTT
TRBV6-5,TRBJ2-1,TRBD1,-,CASSTGTGYNEQFF,TGTGCCAGCAGCACCGGGACAGGCTACAATGAGCAGTTCTTC
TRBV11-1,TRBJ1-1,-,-,CASSPSQGRTEAFF,TGTGCCAGCAGCCCCAGTCAGGGGAGAACTGAAGCTTTCTTT
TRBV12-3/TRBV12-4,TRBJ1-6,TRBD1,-,CASRGTGTSPLHF,TGTGCCAGCCGCGGGACAGGGACTTCACCCCTCCACTTT
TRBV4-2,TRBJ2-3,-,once,CASSLSSADVTDTQYF,TGTGCCAGCAGCCTCTCCTCGGCGGACGTTACAGATACGCAGTATTTT
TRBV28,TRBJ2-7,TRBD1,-,CASPPRVGQGYEQYF,TGTGCCAGTCCCCCGAGGGTGGGACAGGGGTACGAGCAGTACTTC
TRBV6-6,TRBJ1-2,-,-,CASSYSYIRYGYTF,TGTGCCAGCAGTTACTCCTATATAAGATATGGCTACACCTTC